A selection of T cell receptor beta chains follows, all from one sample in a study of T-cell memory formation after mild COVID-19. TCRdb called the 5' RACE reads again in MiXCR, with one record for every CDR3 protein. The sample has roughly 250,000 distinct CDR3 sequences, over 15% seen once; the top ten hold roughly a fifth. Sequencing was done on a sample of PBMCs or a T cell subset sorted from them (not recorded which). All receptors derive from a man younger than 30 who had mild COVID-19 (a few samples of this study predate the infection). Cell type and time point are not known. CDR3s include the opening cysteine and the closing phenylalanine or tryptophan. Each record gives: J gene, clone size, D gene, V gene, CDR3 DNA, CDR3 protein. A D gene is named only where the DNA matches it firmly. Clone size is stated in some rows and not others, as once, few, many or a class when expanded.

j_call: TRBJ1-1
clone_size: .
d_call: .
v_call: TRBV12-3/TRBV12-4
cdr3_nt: TGTGCCAGCAGTTTGGGGGTCGCAGCTTTCTTT
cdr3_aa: CASSLGVAAFF

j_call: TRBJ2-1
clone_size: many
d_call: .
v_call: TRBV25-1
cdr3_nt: TGTGCCAGCAGTGTGGATGAGGGGGCCTACAATGAGCAGTTCTTC
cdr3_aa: CASSVDEGAYNEQFF

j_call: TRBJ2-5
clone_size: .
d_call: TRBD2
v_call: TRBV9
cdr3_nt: TGTGCCAGCAGCGTCGGGACTAGCGGGGGATGGTACCAAGAGACCCAGTACTTC
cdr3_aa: CASSVGTSGGWYQETQYF

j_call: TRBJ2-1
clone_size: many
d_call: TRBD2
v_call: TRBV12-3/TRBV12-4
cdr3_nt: TGTGCCAGCAGTCCGCTAGCGGGGGGGCCCAACGAGCAGTTCTTC
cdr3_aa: CASSPLAGGPNEQFF

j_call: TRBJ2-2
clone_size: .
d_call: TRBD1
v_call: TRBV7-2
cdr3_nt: TGTGACAGCAGCTTCCGGGACAGGCACACCGGGGAGCTGTTTTTT
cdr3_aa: CDSSFRDRHTGELFF

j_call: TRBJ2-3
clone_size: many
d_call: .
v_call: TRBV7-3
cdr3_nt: TGTGCCAGCAGCCCGCTGGGATGGATGAATACGCAGTATTTT
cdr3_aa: CASSPLGWMNTQYF

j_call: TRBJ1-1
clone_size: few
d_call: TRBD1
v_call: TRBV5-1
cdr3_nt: TGCGCCAGCAGCTATACAGGGGAAAGGGCTGAAGCTTTCTTT
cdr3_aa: CASSYTGERAEAFF

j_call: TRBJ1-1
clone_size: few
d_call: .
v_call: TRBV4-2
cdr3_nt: TGTGCCAGCAGCCAAGCCGAAGTTGTAGGGGCTTTCTTT
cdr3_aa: CASSQAEVVGAFF

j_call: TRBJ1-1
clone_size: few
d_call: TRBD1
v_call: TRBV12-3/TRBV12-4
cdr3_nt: TGTGCCAGCAGTCTCAGGGGGATGAACACTGAAGCTTTCTTT
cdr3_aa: CASSLRGMNTEAFF

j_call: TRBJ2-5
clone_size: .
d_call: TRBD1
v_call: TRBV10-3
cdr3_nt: TGTGCCATCAGTCCCGGGACAGGGGCCGGCGAGACCCAGTACTTC
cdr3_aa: CAISPGTGAGETQYF

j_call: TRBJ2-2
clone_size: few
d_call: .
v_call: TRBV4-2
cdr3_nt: TGTGCCAGCAGCCGCATTGGGCAGGAGGTCGGGGAGCTGTTTTTT
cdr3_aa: CASSRIGQEVGELFF

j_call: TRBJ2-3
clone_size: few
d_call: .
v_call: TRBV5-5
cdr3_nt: TGTGCCAGCAAGTGGACAGATCGTGCAGATACGCAGTATTTT
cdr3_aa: CASKWTDRADTQYF

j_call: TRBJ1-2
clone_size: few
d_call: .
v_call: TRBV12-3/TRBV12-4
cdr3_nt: TGTGCCAGCAGTCCCGTCTCTAGCTATGGCTACACCTTC
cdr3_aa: CASSPVSSYGYTF

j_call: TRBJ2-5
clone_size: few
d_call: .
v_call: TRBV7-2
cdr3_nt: TGTGCCAGCAGCTTAAACAGGGCCGAAGAGACCCAGTACTTC
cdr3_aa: CASSLNRAEETQYF

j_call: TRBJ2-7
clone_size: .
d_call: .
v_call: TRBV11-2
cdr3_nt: TGTGCCAGCAGCTTAGATCGGGGGTCTGACGAGCAGTACTTC
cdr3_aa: CASSLDRGSDEQYF

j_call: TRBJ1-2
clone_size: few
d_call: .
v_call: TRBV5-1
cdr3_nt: TGCGCCAGCAGCTGGCATGCGGGGTTGGACTATGGCTACACCTTC
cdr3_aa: CASSWHAGLDYGYTF

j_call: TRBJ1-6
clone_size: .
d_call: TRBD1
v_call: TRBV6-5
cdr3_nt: TGTGCCAGCAGTTACCTCCCCCCCGGGACAGGGGCAGGTTCACCCCTCCACTTT
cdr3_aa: CASSYLPPGTGAGSPLHF

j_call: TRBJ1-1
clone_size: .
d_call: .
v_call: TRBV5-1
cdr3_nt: TGCGCCAGCAGCTCGTCAAGTTTAAGTAAGGACACTGAAGCTTTCTTT
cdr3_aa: CASSSSSLSKDTEAFF